The clone carrying this TCR beta chain was observed at least ten times. Its specificity is not known. Template material for amplifying TCR beta CDR3 regions consisted of RNA transcripts. HTBI primers were the set used in a first-round RT-PCR of the TCR CDR3. In TCRdb, the multiplex PCR reads were re-called with MiXCR into one record per CDR3 protein. The sample lists around 400,000 distinct CDR3 sequences, around 25% occurring once. These data originate in a study of T cells in Graves' hyperthyroidism and ophthalmopathy. Study summary: The initial diagnosis was the point when peripheral blood was collected, ahead of any treatment. The study's findings and limits: Most clonotypes expanded in the thyroid (above 0.001) were also present in blood. Ophthalmopathy stood apart from stable hyperthyroidism in a 13 V-J model.

Trimming removed 4 bases from V and 4 bases from J, with 11 bases in between. Per germline, CDR1 LGHDT and CDR2 YNNKEL (reference sequence). This CDR3 has 14 amino acids. Hyperthyroidism patients were newly diagnosed, had disease duration under 2 months, and were aged 18 to 65 years. The specimen sequenced was blood. The receptor was derived from a man aged 50-60 years with Graves' hyperthyroidism. The chain recombines TRBV3-1 with TRBJ2-4; D possibly corresponds to TRBD2 (6 bases). The CDR3 region is CASSRRDGKNIQYF. For the CDR3, the DNA is TGTGCCAGCAGCCGGCGGGACGGTAAAAACATTCAGTACTTC.